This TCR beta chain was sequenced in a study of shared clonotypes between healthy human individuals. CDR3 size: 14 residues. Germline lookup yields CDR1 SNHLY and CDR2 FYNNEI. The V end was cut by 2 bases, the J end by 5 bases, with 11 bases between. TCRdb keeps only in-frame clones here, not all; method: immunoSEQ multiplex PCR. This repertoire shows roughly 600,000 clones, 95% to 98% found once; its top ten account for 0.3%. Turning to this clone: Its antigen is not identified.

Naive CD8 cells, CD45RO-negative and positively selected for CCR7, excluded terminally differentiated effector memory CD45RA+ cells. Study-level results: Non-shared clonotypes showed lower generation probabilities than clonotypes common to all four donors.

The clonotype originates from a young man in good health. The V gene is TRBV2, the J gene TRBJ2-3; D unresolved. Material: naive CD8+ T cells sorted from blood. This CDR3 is CASSERSIGDTQYF. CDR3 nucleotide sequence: TGTGCCAGCAGTGAAAGGTCTATTGGAGATACGCAGTATTTT.